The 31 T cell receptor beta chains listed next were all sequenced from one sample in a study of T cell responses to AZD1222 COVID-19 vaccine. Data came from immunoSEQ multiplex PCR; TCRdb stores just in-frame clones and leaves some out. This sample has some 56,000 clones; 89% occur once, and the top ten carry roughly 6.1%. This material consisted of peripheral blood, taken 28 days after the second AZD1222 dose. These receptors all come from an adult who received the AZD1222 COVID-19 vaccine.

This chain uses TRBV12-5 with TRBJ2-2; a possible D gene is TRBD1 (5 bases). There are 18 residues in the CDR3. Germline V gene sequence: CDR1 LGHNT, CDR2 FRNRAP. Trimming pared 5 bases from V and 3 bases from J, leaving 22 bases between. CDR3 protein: CASGPPRDTSWDTGELFF. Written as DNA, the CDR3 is TGTGCTAGTGGTCCCCCCAGGGATACAAGTTGGGACACCGGGGAGCTGTTTTTT.

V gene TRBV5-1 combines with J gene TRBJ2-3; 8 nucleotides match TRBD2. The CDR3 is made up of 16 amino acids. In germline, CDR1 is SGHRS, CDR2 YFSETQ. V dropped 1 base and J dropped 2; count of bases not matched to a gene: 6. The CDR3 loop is CASSLRTGGPTDTQYF. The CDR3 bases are TGCGCCAGCAGCTTGAGGACGGGGGGGCCCACAGATACGCAGTATTTT.

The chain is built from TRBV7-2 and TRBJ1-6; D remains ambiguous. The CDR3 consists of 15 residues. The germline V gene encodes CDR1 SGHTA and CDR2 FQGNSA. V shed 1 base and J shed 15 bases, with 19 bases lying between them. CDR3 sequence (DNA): TGTGCCAGCAGCTTAGAGAGCGGGAGAGGTTCTGGCCTCCACTTT. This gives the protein CASSLESGRGSGLHF.

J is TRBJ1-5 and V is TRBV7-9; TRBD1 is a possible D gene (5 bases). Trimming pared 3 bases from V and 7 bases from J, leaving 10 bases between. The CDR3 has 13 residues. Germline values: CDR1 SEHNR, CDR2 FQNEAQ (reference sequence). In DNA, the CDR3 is TGTGCCAGCAGCTTTGGGGGTTGGCAGCCCCAGCATTTT. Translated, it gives CASSFGGWQPQHF.

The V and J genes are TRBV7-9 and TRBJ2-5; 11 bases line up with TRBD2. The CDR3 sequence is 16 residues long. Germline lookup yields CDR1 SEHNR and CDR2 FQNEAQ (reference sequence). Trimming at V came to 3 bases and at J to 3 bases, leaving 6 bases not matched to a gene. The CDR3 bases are TGTGCCAGCAGCTTGGGTAGCGGGGGGGCGAAAGAGACCCAGTACTTC. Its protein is CASSLGSGGAKETQYF. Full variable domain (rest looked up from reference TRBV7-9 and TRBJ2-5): DTGVSQNPRHKITKRGQNVTFRCDPISEHNRLYWYRQTLGQGPEFLTYFQNEAQLEKSRLLSDRFSAERPKGSFSTLEIQRTEQGDSAMYLCASSLGSGGAKETQYFGPGTRLLVL.

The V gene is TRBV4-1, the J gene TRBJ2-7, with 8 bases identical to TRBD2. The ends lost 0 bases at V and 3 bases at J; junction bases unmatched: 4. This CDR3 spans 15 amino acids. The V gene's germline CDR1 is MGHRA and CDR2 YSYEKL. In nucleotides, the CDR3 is TGCGCCAGCAGCCAAGAGGATAGCGGGGACTACGAGCAGTACTTC. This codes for CASSQEDSGDYEQYF.

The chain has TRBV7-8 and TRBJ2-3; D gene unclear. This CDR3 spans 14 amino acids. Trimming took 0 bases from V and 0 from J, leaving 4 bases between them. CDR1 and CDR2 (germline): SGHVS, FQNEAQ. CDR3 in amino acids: CASSLAGSTDTQYF. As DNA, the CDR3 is TGTGCCAGCAGCTTAGCGGGTAGCACAGATACGCAGTATTTT.

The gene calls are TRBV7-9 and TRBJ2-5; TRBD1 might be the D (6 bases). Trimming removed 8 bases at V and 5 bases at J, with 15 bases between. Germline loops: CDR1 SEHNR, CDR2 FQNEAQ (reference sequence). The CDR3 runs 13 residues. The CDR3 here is CASGDNRQETQYF. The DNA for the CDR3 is TGTGCCAGCGGGGACAATCGCCAGGAGACCCAGTACTTC.

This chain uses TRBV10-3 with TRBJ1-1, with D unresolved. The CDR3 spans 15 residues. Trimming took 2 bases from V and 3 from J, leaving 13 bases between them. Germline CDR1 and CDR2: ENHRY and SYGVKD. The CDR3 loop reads CAISEMGLSDTEAFF. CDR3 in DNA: TGTGCCATCAGTGAGATGGGGTTGAGCGACACTGAAGCTTTCTTT.

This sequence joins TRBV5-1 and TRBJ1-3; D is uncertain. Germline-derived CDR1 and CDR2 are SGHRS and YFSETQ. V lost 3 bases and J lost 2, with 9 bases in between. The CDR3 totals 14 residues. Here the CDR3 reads CASSSGGTGNTIYF. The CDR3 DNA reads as TGCGCCAGCAGCTCAGGAGGGACTGGAAACACCATATATTTT.

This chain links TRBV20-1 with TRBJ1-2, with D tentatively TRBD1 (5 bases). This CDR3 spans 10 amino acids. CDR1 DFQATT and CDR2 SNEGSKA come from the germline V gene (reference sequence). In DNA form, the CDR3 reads TGCAGCGTAGCCTGGGGGGGCTACACCTTC. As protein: CSVAWGGYTF.

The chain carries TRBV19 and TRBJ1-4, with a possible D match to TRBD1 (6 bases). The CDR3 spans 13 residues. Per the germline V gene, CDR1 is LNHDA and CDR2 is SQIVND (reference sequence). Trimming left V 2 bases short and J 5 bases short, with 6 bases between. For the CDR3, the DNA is TGTGCCAGTAGTATACAGGGGAATGAAAAACTGTTTTTT. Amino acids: CASSIQGNEKLFF.

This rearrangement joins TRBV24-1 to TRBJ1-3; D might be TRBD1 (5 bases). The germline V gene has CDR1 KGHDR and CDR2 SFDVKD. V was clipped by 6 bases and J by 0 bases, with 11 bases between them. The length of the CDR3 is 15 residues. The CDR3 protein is CATSSGGSSGNTIYF. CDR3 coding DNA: TGTGCCACCAGTTCGGGGGGGAGCTCTGGAAACACCATATATTTT.

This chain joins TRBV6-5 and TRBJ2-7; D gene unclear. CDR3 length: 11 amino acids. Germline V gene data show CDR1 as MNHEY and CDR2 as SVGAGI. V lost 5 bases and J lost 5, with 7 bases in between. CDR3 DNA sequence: TGTGCCAGCAGTACCCCGCACGAGCAGTACTTC. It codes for CASSTPHEQYF.

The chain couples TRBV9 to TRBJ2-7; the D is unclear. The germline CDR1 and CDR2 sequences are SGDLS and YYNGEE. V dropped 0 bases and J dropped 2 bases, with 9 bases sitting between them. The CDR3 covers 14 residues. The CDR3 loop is CASSVGSDAYEQYF. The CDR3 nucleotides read TGTGCCAGCAGCGTAGGATCTGACGCCTACGAGCAGTACTTC.

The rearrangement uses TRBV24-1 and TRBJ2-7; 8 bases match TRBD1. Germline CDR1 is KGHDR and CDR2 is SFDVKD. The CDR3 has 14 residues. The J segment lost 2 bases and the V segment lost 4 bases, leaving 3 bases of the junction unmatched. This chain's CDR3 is CATSDWDRPYEQYF. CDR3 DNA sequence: TGTGCCACCAGTGACTGGGACAGGCCCTACGAGCAGTACTTC.

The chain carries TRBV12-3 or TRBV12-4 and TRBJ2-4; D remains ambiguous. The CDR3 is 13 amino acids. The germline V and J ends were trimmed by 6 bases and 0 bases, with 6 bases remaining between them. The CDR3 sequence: CASSQVAKNIQYF. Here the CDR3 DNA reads TGTGCCAGCAGCCAGGTAGCCAAAAACATTCAGTACTTC.

This chain's CDR3 is CASSSLKVQGALETQYF. The CDR3 nucleotides read TGCGCCAGCAGCTCACTAAAGGTACAGGGGGCCCTGGAGACCCAGTACTTC. This chain links TRBV5-1 with TRBJ2-5, with 9 bases matching TRBD1. The CDR3 length is 17 residues. Germline V CDR1 and CDR2: SGHRS, YFSETQ. The V segment lost 3 bases and the J segment 5 bases; nucleotides outside the gene matches: 14.

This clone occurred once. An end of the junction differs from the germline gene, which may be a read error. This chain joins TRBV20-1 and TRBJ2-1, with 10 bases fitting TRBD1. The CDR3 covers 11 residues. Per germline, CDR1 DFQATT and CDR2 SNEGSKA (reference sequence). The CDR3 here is CSARQDRGIVF. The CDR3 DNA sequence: TGCAGTGCCAGACAGGACAGGGGGATAGTCTTC.

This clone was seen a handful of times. The CDR3 reads CASSPRGQGYGYTF. For the CDR3, the DNA is TGTGCCAGCAGCCCCAGGGGGCAAGGCTATGGCTACACCTTC. The chain joins TRBV3-1 (or the pseudogene TRBV3-2) to TRBJ1-2; 8 positions match TRBD1. There are 14 residues in the CDR3. Germline V lookup: CDR1 LGHDT, CDR2 YNNKEL (reference sequence). V shed 4 bases and J 4 bases; nucleotides not matched to a gene: 5.

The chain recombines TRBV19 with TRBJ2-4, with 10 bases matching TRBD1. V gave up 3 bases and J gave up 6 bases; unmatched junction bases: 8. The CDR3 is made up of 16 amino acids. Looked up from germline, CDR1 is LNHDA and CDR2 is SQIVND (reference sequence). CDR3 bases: TGTGCCAGTAGTATGCCGGGACAGGGGTCTAGAAACATTCAGTACTTC. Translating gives CASSMPGQGSRNIQYF.

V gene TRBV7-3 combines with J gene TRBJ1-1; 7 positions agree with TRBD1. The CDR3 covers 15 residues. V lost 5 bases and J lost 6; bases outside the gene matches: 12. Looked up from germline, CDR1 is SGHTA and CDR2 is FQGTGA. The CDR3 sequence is CASSPQGRGIAEAFF. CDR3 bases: TGTGCCAGCAGCCCGCAGGGCAGGGGGATTGCTGAAGCTTTCTTT.

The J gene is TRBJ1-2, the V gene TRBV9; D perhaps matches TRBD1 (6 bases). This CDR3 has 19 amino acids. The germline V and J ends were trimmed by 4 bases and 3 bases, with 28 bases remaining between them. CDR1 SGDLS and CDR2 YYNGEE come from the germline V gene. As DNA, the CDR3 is TGTGCCAGCAGCTCAGAGGGCCGACAACTCACCCACAGGGACTATGGCTACACCTTC. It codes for CASSSEGRQLTHRDYGYTF.

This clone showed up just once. The CDR3 region has the DNA TGCGCCAGCAGCAGCGGTGACAGGGGATCCAACTATGGCTACACCTTC. Amino acid sequence: CASSSGDRGSNYGYTF. The chain couples TRBV4-3 to TRBJ1-2; 8 bases are a match to TRBD1. The CDR3 spans 16 residues. Germline CDR1 reads LGHNA; CDR2 reads YSLEER. Losses at the gene ends were 5 bases for V and 2 bases for J; bases not matched to a gene: 10.

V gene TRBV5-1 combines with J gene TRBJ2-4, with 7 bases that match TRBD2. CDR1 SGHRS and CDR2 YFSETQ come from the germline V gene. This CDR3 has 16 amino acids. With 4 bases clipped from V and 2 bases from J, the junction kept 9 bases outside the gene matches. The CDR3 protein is CASSTRGDHSKNIQYF. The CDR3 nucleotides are TGCGCCAGCAGCACCCGGGGGGACCATTCCAAAAACATTCAGTACTTC.

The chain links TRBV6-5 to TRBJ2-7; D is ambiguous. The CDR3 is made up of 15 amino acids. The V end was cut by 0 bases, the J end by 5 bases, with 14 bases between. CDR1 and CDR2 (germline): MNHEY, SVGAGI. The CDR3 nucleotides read TGTGCCAGCAGTTACTCAATCGCCAGGAGAGACGAGCAGTACTTC. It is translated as CASSYSIARRDEQYF.

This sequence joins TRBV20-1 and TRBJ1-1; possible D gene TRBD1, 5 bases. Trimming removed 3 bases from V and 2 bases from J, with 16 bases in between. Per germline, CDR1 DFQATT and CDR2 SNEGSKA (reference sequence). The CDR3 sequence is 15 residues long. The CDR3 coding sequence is TGCAGTGCTAGTGGCGGGACCCACCATAACACTGAAGCTTTCTTT. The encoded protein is CSASGGTHHNTEAFF.

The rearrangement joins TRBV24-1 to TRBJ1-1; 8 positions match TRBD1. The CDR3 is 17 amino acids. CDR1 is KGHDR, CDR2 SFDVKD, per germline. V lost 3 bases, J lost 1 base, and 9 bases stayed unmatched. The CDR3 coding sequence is TGTGCCACCAGTGATGTCCCGGGACAGGCAGGGAACACTGAAGCTTTCTTT. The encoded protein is CATSDVPGQAGNTEAFF.

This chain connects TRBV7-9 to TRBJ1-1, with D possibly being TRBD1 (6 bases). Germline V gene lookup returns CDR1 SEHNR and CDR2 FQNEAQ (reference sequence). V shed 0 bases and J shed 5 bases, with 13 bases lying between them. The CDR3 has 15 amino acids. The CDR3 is CASSLALGAGTEAFF. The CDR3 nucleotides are TGTGCCAGCAGCTTAGCGCTGGGGGCCGGGACTGAAGCTTTCTTT.

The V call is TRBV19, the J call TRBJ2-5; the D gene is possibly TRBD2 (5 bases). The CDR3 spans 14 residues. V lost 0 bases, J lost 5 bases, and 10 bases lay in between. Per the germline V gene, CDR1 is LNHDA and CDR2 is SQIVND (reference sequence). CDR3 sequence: CASSIEPGSETQYF. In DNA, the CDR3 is TGTGCCAGTAGTATAGAACCGGGATCGGAGACCCAGTACTTC.

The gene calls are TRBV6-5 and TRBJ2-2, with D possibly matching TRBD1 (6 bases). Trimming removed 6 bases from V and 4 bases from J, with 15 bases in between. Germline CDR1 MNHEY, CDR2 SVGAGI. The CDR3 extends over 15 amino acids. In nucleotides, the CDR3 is TGTGCCAGCAGACCCCCGGACAGTTTCACCGGGGAGCTGTTTTTT. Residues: CASRPPDSFTGELFF.